This T cell receptor (beta chain) was observed in a study of T cell clonality in common variable immunodeficiency (dated by TCRdb to the mid-2010s). Broad study findings and their caveats: Fewer deletions and N-nucleotide insertions were reportedly observed in CVID TCRbeta sequences, and highly modified clones with 13 or more V deletions were reportedly absent from CVID TCRbeta sequences. CVID subjects shared fewer TCRbeta clones with each other than healthy controls did (p < 0.0001). TCRbeta clonality was higher in CVID subjects than in healthy controls (t-test p = 0.018), and the increase was most characteristic of about a third of subjects. According to the authors, finding the cause of the higher clonality in CVID would require sequencing the repertoires of T cell subpopulations. Differences among patients in the CVID cohort limited the correlations between repertoire features and clinical complications. Even though DNA input was equal, the average per sample came to about 81,820 unique sequences for controls compared with about 34,000 for CVID samples.

Both CVID patients and healthy controls were predominantly of Caucasian heritage. From each donor, roughly 4.5 to 8.5 ml of heparinized peripheral whole blood was collected. TCRbeta CDR3 repertoires were sequenced from genomic DNA of adults with common variable immune deficiency (CVID) and healthy adult controls. A total of some 22 healthy adult volunteers (approximately 12 female and approximately ten male; age range roughly 23 to 75 years, mean age around 32) were included in the control group. Diluted blood was subjected to density centrifugation over Hypaque 1077 or Ficoll-Paque for isolation of peripheral blood mononuclear cells. Genomic DNA was obtained from unsorted mononuclear cells using either Qiagen column purification or a centrifugation-based method. For sequencing, equivalent amounts of genomic DNA were input from CVID and control samples. For every sample, a 60 bp segment covering the rearranged TCRbeta CDR3 region was amplified and then sequenced. TCRbeta amplification used the immunoSEQ assay, a bias-corrected multiplex PCR with high-throughput sequencing. Per the authors' processing: Each unique nucleotide sequence was treated as a clone and annotated with V, D and J genes, copy number and frequency. Sequences were labeled productive if in frame, and non-productive if out of frame or containing stop codons. As previously described, Shannon's entropy was used to calculate clonality. The predicted amino acid sequences of productive clones were used to derive mean CDR3 Kyte-Doolittle hydropathy. Hierarchical clustering of scaled V gene usage was performed with the R hclust function using Manhattan distance and complete linkage. Clone sharing by CDR3 amino acid sequence was assessed by resampling 12 repertoires per group over 100 rounds. The repertoires were searched for approximately 73 published EBV-specific and fewer than 250 published CMV-specific TCRbeta sequences. Analysis left out two CVID samples that produced under 10,000 sequences, so 42 CVID repertoires remained. TCRdb provides this immuneACCESS table in a form limited to in-frame rearrangements. Some clones are lacking; in checked studies, under half of them reflect an unresolved V gene, and why the rest are absent is not known. D and trimming come from the DNA, and the V and J calls and clone size come from that table. The data for this sample show about 39,000 clones, each detected more than once. Roughly 1.4% of the sample goes to the ten largest clones.

The CDR3, cysteine through phenylalanine, is 12 amino acids long. Shown are 27 bases from within the CDR3, in frame from base 1. The V and J ends are trimmed by 7 bases and 1 base, leaving 8 bases between them. CDR1 and CDR2 (DFQATT, SNEGSKA) derive from the germline V gene (reference sequence). This clone was recorded many times. No cognate antigen has been identified for it. The read gets to within 3 residues of the CDR3 end, and the germline J gene fills in the rest. The sample taken for sequencing was peripheral blood mononuclear cells. The receptor's source is a person aged 18 to 75 in good health. The chain was built from TRBV20-1 and TRBJ2-1; a tentative D call is TRBD1 (5 bases match). The CDR3 region: CSVQGSYNEQFF. The CDR3 DNA, read in part, is TGCAGTGTGCAGGGTTCCTACAATGAG.